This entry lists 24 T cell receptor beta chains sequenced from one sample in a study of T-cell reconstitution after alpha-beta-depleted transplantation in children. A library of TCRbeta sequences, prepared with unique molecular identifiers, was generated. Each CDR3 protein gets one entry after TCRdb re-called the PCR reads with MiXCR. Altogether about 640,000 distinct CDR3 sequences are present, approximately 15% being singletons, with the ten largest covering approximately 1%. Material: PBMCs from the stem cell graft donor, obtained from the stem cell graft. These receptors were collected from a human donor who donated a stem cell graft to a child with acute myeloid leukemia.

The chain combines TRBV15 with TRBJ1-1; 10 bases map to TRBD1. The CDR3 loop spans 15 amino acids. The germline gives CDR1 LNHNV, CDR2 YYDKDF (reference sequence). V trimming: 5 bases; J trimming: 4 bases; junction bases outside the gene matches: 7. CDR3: CATSDPGQGFTEAFF. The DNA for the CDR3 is TGTGCCACCAGCGATCCGGGACAGGGGTTCACTGAAGCTTTCTTT.

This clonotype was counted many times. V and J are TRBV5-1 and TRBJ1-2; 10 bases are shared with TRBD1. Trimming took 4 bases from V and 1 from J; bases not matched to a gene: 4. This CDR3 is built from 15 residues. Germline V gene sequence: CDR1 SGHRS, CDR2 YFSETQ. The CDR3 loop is CASSVGQGSNYGYTF. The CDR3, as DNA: TGCGCCAGCAGCGTGGGACAGGGGAGTAACTATGGCTACACCTTC.

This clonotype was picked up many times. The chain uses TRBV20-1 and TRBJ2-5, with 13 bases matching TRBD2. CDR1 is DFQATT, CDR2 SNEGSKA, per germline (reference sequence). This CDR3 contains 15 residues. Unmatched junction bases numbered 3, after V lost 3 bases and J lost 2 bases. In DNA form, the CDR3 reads TGCAGTGCTAGGGGACTAGCGGGGCCTCAAGAGACCCAGTACTTC. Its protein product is CSARGLAGPQETQYF.

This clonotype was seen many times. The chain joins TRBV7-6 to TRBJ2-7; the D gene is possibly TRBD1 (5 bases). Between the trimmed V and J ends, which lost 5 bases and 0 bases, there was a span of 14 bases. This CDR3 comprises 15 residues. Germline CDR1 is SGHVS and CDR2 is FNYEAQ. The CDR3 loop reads CASSPRGDSSYEQYF. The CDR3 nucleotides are TGTGCCAGCAGCCCCCGAGGCGACAGCTCCTACGAGCAGTACTTC.

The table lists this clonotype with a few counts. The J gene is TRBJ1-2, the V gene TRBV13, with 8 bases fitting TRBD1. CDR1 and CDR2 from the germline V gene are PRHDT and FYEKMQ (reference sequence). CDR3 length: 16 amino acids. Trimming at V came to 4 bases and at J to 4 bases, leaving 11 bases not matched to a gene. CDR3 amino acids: CASSSRTGTGRYGYTF. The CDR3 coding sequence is TGTGCCAGCAGCTCCCGGACAGGGACGGGACGCTATGGCTACACCTTC.

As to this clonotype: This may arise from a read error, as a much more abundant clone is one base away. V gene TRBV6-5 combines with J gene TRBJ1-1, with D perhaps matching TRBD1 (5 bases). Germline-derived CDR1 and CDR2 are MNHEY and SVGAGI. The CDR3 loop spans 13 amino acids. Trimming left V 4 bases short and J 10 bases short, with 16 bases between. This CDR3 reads CASSSSGLSGAFF. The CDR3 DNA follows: TGTGCCAGCAGTTCATCGGGGCTCAGTGGAGCTTTCTTT.

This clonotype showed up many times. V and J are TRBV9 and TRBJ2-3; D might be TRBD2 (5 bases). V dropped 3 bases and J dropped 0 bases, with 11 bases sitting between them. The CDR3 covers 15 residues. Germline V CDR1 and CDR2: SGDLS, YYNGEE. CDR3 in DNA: TGTGCCAGCAGCGGTGGCGGGTCAAGCACAGATACGCAGTATTTT. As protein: CASSGGGSSTDTQYF. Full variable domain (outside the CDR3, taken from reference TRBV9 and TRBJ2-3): DSGVTQTPKHLITATGQRVTLRCSPRSGDLSVYWYQQSLDQGLQFLIQYYNGEERAKGNILERFSAQQFPDLHSELNLSSLELGDSALYFCASSGGGSSTDTQYFGPGTRLTVL.

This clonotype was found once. The CDR3 sequence is CASSRGQGIETQYF. The CDR3, as DNA: TGTGCCAGCAGCAGGGGACAGGGGATCGAGACCCAGTACTTC. The rearrangement uses TRBV11-3 and TRBJ2-5; 10 bases agree with TRBD1. Losses at the gene ends were 5 bases for V and 5 bases for J; bases not matched to a gene: 5. The CDR3 extends over 14 amino acids. Per the germline V gene, CDR1 is SGHNT and CDR2 is YENEEA.

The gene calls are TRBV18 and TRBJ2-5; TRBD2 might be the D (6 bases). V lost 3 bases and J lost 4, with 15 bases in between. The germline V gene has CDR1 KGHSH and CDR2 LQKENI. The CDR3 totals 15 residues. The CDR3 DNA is TGTGCCAGCTCACCGGCGGGAAGTCAGATAGAGACCCAGTACTTC. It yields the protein CASSPAGSQIETQYF.

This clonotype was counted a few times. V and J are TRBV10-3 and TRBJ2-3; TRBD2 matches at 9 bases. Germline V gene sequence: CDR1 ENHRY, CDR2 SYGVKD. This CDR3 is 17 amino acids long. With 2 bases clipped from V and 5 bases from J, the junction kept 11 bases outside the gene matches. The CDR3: CAISEVPSGVSGDTQYF. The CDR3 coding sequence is TGTGCCATCAGTGAGGTGCCTAGCGGGGTATCTGGAGATACGCAGTATTTT.

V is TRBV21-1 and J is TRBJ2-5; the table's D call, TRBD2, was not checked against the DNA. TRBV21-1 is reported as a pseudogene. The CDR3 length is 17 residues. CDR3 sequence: CASSCRPTSGGEETQYF. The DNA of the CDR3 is TGTGCCAGCAGCTGCCGCCCTACAAGCGGGGGGGAAGAGACCCAGTACTTC.

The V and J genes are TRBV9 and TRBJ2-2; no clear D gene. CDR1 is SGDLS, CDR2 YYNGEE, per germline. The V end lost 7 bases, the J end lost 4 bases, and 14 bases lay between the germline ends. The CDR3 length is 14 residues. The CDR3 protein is CASARPWGTGELFF. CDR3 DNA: TGTGCCAGCGCCCGGCCGTGGGGCACCGGGGAGCTGTTTTTT.

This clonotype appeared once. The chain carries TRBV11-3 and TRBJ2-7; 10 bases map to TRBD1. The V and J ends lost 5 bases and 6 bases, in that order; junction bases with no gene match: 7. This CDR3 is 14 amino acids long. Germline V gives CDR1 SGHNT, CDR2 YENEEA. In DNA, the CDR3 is TGTGCCAGCAGCCCCCGGGACAGGGGAACCGAGCAGTACTTC. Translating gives CASSPRDRGTEQYF.

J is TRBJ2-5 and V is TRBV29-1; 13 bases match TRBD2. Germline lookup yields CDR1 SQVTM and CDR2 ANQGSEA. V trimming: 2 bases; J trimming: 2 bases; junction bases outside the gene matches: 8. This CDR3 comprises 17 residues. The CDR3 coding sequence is TGCAGCGTTGAACTCCCCGGACTAGCGGGGGATCAAGAGACCCAGTACTTC. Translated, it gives CSVELPGLAGDQETQYF. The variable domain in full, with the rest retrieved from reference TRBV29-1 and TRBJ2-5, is SAVISQKPSRDICQRGTSLTIQCQVDSQVTMMFWYRQQPGQSLTLIATANQGSEATYESGFVIDKFPISRPNLTFSTLTVSNMSPEDSSIYLCSVELPGLAGDQETQYFGPGTRLLVL.

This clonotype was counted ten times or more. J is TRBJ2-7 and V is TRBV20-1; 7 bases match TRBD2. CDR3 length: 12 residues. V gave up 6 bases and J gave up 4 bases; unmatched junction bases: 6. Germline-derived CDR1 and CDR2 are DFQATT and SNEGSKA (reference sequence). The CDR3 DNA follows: TGCAGTGCCGCGACGGGGGGATACGAGCAGTACGTC. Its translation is CSAATGGYEQYV.

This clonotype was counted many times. CDR3 DNA sequence: TGTGCCTGGAGTGAAGGATCGGGGGGACGGTTCTTC. Translation: CAWSEGSGGRFF. This rearrangement joins TRBV30 to TRBJ2-1; 7 nucleotides agree with TRBD2. The J segment lost 15 bases and the V segment lost 1 base, leaving 9 bases of the junction unmatched. The germline V gene has CDR1 GTSNPN and CDR2 SVGIG (reference sequence). CDR3 length equals 12 residues.

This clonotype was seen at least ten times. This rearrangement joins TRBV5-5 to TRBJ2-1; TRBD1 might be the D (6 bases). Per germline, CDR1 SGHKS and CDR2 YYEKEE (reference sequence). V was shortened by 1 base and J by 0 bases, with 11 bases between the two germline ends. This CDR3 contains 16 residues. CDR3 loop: CASSLLVGASYNEQFF. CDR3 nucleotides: TGTGCCAGCAGCTTGTTGGTGGGGGCCTCCTACAATGAGCAGTTCTTC. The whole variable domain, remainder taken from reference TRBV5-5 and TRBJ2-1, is DAGVTQSPTHLIKTRGQQVTLRCSPISGHKSVSWYQQVLGQGPQFIFQYYEKEERGRGNFPDRFSARQFPNYSSELNVNALLLGDSALYLCASSLLVGASYNEQFFGPGTRLTVL.

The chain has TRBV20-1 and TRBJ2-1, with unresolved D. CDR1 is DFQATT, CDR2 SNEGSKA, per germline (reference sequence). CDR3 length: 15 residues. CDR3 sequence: CCARHGQVSYNEQFF. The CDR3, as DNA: TGCTGCGCCCGGCATGGGCAGGTCTCCTACAATGAGCAGTTCTTC.

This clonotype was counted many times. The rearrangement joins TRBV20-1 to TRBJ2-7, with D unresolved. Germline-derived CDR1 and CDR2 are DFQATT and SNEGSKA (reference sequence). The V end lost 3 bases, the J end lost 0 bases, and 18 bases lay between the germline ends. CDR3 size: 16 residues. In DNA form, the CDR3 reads TGCAGTGCTAGCGATAACCGGAGAATAAGCTCCTACGAGCAGTACGTC. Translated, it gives CSASDNRRISSYEQYV.

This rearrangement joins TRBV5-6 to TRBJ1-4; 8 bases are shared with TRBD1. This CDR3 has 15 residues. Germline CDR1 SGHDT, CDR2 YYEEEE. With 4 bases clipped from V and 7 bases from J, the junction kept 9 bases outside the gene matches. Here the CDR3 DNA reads TGTGCCAGCAGCACCCGACAGGGGACGGGTGAAAAACTGTTTTTT. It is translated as CASSTRQGTGEKLFF.

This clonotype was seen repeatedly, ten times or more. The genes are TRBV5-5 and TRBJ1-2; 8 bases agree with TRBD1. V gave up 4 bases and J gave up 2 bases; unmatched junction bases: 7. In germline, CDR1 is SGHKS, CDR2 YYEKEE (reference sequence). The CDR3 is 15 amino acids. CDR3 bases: TGTGCCAGCAGCGGAGGGACAGGCCTGAACTATGGCTACACCTTC. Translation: CASSGGTGLNYGYTF.

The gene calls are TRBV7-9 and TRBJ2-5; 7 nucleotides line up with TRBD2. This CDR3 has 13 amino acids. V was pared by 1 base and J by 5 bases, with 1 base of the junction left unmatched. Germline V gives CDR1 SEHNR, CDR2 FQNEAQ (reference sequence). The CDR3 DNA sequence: TGTGCCAGCAGCTTAGTGCGGGGGGAGACCCAGTACTTC. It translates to CASSLVRGETQYF.

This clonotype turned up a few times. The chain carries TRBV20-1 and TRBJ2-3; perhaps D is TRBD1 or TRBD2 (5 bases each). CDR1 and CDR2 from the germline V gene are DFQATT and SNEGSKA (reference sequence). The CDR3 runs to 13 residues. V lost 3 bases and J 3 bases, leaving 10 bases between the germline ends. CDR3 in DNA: TGCAGTGCTAGGAGTGAGGGGACAGATACGCAGTATTTT. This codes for CSARSEGTDTQYF.

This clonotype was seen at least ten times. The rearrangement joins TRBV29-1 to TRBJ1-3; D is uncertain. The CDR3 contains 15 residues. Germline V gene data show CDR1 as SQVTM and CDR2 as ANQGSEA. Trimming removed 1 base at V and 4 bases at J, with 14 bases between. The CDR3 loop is CSVEAGSHYGNTIYF. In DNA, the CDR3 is TGCAGCGTTGAAGCTGGCTCTCATTACGGAAACACCATATATTTT.